This T cell receptor beta chain was identified in a study of T cell responses to AZD1222 COVID-19 vaccine. General study points: Increased Spike-specific TCR breadth and depth were observed after two AZD1222 doses.

Repertoires were generated with immunoSEQ multiplex PCR, while TCRdb's copy carries only in-frame clones and drops some. The sample includes more than 95,000 clones, nearly 90% of them seen just once. Concerning this clone itself: Its antigen remains unknown.

This clonotype was obtained from an adult who received the AZD1222 COVID-19 vaccine. The sequencing used peripheral blood, collected 28 days after the second AZD1222 dose.

The CDR3: CASRLQGSGPEAFF. The CDR3 DNA is TGTGCCAGCAGATTACAGGGAAGTGGACCTGAAGCTTTCTTT. The V gene is TRBV27, the J gene TRBJ1-1, with D perhaps TRBD1 (6 bases). The CDR3 loop spans 14 amino acids. CDR1 is MNHEY and CDR2 is SMNVEV in the germline V gene (reference sequence). V was clipped by 6 bases and J by 6 bases, with 17 bases between them.